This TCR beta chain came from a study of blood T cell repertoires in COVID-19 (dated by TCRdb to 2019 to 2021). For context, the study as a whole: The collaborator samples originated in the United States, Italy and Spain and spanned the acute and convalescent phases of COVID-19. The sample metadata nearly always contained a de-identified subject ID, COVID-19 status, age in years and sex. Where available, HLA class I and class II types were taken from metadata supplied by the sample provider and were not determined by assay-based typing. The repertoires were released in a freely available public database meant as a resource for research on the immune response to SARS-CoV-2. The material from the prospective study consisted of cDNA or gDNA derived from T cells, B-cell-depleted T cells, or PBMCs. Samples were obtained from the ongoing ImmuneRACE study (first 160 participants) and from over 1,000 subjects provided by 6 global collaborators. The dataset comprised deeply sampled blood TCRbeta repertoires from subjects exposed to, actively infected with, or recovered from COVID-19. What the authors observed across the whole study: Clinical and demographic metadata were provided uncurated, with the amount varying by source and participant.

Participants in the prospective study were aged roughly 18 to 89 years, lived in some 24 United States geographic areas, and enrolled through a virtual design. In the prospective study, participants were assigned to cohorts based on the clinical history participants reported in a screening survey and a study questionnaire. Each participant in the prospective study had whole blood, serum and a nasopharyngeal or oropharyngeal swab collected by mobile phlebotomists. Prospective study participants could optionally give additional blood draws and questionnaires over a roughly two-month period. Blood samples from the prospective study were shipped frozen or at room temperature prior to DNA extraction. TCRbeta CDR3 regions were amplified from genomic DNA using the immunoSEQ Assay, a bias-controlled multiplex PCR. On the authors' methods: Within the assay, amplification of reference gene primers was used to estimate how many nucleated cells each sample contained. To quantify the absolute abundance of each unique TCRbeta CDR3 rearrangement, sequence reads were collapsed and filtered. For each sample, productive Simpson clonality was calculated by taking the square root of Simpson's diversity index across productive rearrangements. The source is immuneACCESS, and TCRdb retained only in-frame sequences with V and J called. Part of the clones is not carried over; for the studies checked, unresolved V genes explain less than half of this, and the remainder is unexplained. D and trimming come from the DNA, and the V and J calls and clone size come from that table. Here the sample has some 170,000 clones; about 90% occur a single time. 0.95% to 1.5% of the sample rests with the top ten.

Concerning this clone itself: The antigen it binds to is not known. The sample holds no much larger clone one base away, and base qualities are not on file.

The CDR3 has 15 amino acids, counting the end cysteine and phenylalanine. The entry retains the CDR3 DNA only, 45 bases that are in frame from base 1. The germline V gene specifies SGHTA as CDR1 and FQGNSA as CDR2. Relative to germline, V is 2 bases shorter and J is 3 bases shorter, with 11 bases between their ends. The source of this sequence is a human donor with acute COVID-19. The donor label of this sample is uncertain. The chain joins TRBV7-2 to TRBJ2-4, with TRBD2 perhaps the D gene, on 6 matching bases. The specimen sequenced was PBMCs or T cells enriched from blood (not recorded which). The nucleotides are TGTGCCAGCAGCTTAAGAGCGGGCTACAAAAACATTCAGTACTTC. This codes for CASSLRAGYKNIQYF.